The present entry profiles one TCR beta chain with its context. Its antigen is currently unknown. Unmatched junction bases numbered 15, after V lost 3 bases and J lost 7 bases. CDR1 is SQVTM, CDR2 ANQGSEA, per germline. The CDR3 loop spans 17 amino acids. These data belong to a study of post-analysis software for immune sequencing data. Study findings and constraints: There were five or six TRBV segments more frequent in patients than controls, and TRBV5-6, TRBV5-1 and TRBV20-1 were among them.

Tagging with unique molecular identifiers was a feature of the TCR beta cDNA libraries. TCRdb redid the calling of the PCR reads with MiXCR, one entry per CDR3 protein. The sample yields approximately 630,000 distinct CDR3 sequences, around 60% seen once. This clonotype originated in a girl aged 2 to 10 with multiple sclerosis. The source material was blood. The chain combines TRBV29-1 with TRBJ2-1, with TRBD1 matching 10 bases. CDR3 in amino acids: CSVDHGLRQGAGNEQFF. Here the CDR3 DNA reads TGCAGCGTTGACCATGGTCTTCGACAGGGGGCTGGGAATGAGCAGTTCTTC.